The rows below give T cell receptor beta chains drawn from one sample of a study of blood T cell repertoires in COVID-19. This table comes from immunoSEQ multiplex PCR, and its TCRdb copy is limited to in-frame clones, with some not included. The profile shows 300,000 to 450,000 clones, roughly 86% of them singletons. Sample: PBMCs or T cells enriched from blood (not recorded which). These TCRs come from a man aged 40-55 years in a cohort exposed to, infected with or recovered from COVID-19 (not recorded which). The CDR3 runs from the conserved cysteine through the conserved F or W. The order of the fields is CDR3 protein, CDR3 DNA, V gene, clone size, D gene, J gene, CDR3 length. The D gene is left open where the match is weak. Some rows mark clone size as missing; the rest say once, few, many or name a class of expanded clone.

cdr3_aa: CASSSTSGKTYNEQFF
cdr3_nt: TGCGCCAGCAGCTCGACTAGCGGAAAAACCTACAATGAGCAGTTCTTC
v_call: TRBV10-1
clone_size: -
d_call: TRBD2
j_call: TRBJ2-1
cdr3_length: 16

cdr3_aa: CASSEERPGANVLTF
cdr3_nt: TGTGCCAGCAGTGAAGAGAGGCCTGGGGCCAACGTCCTGACTTTC
v_call: TRBV6-1
clone_size: -
d_call: -
j_call: TRBJ2-6
cdr3_length: 15

cdr3_aa: CASSLGLAGNADTQYF
cdr3_nt: TGTGCCAGCAGCCTGGGACTAGCGGGAAACGCAGATACGCAGTATTTT
v_call: TRBV11-3
clone_size: -
d_call: TRBD2
j_call: TRBJ2-3
cdr3_length: 16

cdr3_aa: CASSRRQGAGEQFF
cdr3_nt: TGTGCCAGTAGTAGGAGACAGGGGGCGGGTGAGCAGTTCTTC
v_call: TRBV19
clone_size: -
d_call: TRBD1
j_call: TRBJ2-1
cdr3_length: 14

cdr3_aa: CASSFKDTNTEAFF
cdr3_nt: TGCGCCAGCAGCTTCAAGGACACCAACACTGAAGCTTTCTTT
v_call: TRBV5-1
clone_size: -
d_call: -
j_call: TRBJ1-1
cdr3_length: 14

cdr3_aa: CASSIDYGNTGELFF
cdr3_nt: TGTGCCAGTAGTATAGACTACGGGAACACCGGGGAGCTGTTTTTT
v_call: TRBV19
clone_size: -
d_call: -
j_call: TRBJ2-2
cdr3_length: 15

cdr3_aa: CASSPPGQGFHEQYF
cdr3_nt: TGTGCCAGCAGCCCTCCGGGACAGGGTTTCCACGAGCAGTACTTC
v_call: TRBV28
clone_size: -
d_call: TRBD1
j_call: TRBJ2-7
cdr3_length: 15

cdr3_aa: CASSPSPETQYF
cdr3_nt: TGTGCCAGCAGCCCCAGTCCGGAGACCCAGTACTTC
v_call: TRBV9
clone_size: -
d_call: -
j_call: TRBJ2-5
cdr3_length: 12

cdr3_aa: CATGQGILDTQYF
cdr3_nt: TGTGCCACCGGACAGGGGATTTTAGATACGCAGTATTTT
v_call: TRBV21-1
clone_size: -
d_call: -
j_call: TRBJ2-3
cdr3_length: 13

cdr3_aa: CASGAGDLSYNEQFF
cdr3_nt: TGTGCCAGTGGAGCGGGAGACCTCTCCTACAATGAGCAGTTCTTC
v_call: TRBV19
clone_size: -
d_call: TRBD2
j_call: TRBJ2-1
cdr3_length: 15

cdr3_aa: CASSSRGVLGTEAFF
cdr3_nt: TGTGCCAGCAGCTCGCGGGGGGTTTTAGGCACTGAAGCTTTCTTT
v_call: TRBV7-8
clone_size: -
d_call: -
j_call: TRBJ1-1
cdr3_length: 15

cdr3_aa: CASSFPSPPTDTQYF
cdr3_nt: TGTGCCAGCAGTTTTCCGAGTCCCCCCACAGATACGCAGTATTTT
v_call: TRBV28
clone_size: -
d_call: -
j_call: TRBJ2-3
cdr3_length: 15

cdr3_aa: CAIRGAGGVRAQYF
cdr3_nt: TGTGCCATCCGGGGGGCGGGAGGAGTACGTGCGCAGTACTTC
v_call: TRBV10-3
clone_size: once
d_call: TRBD2
j_call: TRBJ2-7
cdr3_length: 14

cdr3_aa: CASRATGGGNQPQHF
cdr3_nt: TGTGCCAGCAGAGCAACAGGGGGCGGCAATCAGCCCCAGCATTTT
v_call: TRBV6-5
clone_size: -
d_call: TRBD1
j_call: TRBJ1-5
cdr3_length: 15

cdr3_aa: CASSENNYEQYF
cdr3_nt: TGTGCCAGCAGTGAGAACAACTACGAGCAGTACTTC
v_call: TRBV2
clone_size: -
d_call: -
j_call: TRBJ2-7
cdr3_length: 12

cdr3_aa: CASSHRGVYGYTF
cdr3_nt: TGTGCCAGCAGCCACCGGGGAGTCTATGGCTACACCTTC
v_call: TRBV3-1/TRBV3-2
clone_size: -
d_call: -
j_call: TRBJ1-2
cdr3_length: 13

cdr3_aa: CASSLRQGVGKDGYTF
cdr3_nt: TGCGCCAGCAGCTTGAGACAGGGGGTCGGAAAAGATGGCTACACCTTC
v_call: TRBV5-1
clone_size: -
d_call: TRBD1
j_call: TRBJ1-2
cdr3_length: 16

cdr3_aa: CASSTHRDGGIQYF
cdr3_nt: TGTGCCAGCAGCACTCACAGGGACGGAGGCATTCAGTACTTC
v_call: TRBV7-3
clone_size: -
d_call: -
j_call: TRBJ2-4
cdr3_length: 14

cdr3_aa: CASSPEGEQEKLFF
cdr3_nt: TGCGCCAGCAGCCCCGAAGGAGAGCAAGAAAAACTGTTTTTT
v_call: TRBV5-1
clone_size: -
d_call: -
j_call: TRBJ1-4
cdr3_length: 14

cdr3_aa: CASSLRLAGTDTQYF
cdr3_nt: TGTGCCAGCAGCCTTAGACTAGCGGGCACAGATACGCAGTATTTT
v_call: TRBV13
clone_size: -
d_call: TRBD2
j_call: TRBJ2-3
cdr3_length: 15

cdr3_aa: CASSHLLAGVYNEQFF
cdr3_nt: TGTGCCAGCAGCCACCTACTAGCGGGGGTCTACAATGAGCAGTTCTTC
v_call: TRBV3-1/TRBV3-2
clone_size: -
d_call: TRBD2
j_call: TRBJ2-1
cdr3_length: 16

cdr3_aa: CASGLGGNTGELFF
cdr3_nt: TGTGCTAGTGGTTTGGGCGGGAACACCGGGGAGCTGTTTTTT
v_call: TRBV12-5
clone_size: -
d_call: -
j_call: TRBJ2-2
cdr3_length: 14

cdr3_aa: CASSPAGLDYNEQFF
cdr3_nt: TGTGCCAGCAGTCCCGCGGGACTAGATTACAATGAGCAGTTCTTC
v_call: TRBV28
clone_size: -
d_call: TRBD2
j_call: TRBJ2-1
cdr3_length: 15

cdr3_aa: CASSNRGRGELFF
cdr3_nt: TGTGCCAGCAGCAACAGGGGGCGCGGGGAGCTGTTTTTT
v_call: TRBV5-6
clone_size: -
d_call: TRBD1
j_call: TRBJ2-2
cdr3_length: 13

cdr3_aa: CASSSGLAGETQYF
cdr3_nt: TGCGCCAGCAGCTCGGGACTAGCGGGAGAGACCCAGTACTTC
v_call: TRBV5-1
clone_size: -
d_call: TRBD2
j_call: TRBJ2-5
cdr3_length: 14

cdr3_aa: CASSIPPGEQYF
cdr3_nt: TGTGCCAGTAGTATCCCCCCAGGGGAGCAGTACTTC
v_call: TRBV19
clone_size: -
d_call: -
j_call: TRBJ2-7
cdr3_length: 12

cdr3_aa: CASSILGGEQFF
cdr3_nt: TGTGCCAGCAGCATACTGGGGGGTGAGCAGTTCTTC
v_call: TRBV7-9
clone_size: -
d_call: -
j_call: TRBJ2-1
cdr3_length: 12

cdr3_aa: CASSLDSNYGYTF
cdr3_nt: TGTGCCAGCAGTTTGGACTCAAACTATGGCTACACCTTC
v_call: TRBV6-5
clone_size: -
d_call: -
j_call: TRBJ1-2
cdr3_length: 13

cdr3_aa: CASSATRITDTQYF
cdr3_nt: TGTGCCAGCAGCGCAACGAGAATCACAGATACGCAGTATTTT
v_call: TRBV2
clone_size: -
d_call: -
j_call: TRBJ2-3
cdr3_length: 14